The rows below give T cell receptor beta chains drawn from one sample of a study of T cell changes during pregnancy in multiple sclerosis. Sequenced by immunoSEQ multiplex PCR; TCRdb stores in-frame clones only, minus some. The sample yields 45,000 to 50,000 clones, 90% to 95% seen once. The sequencing here drew on peripheral blood, taken in the third trimester of pregnancy. All receptors derive from a female donor with multiple sclerosis, enrolled in a pregnancy study. Each CDR3 is given with its conserved first and last residue. Fields, in order: clone size, V gene, J gene, D gene, CDR3 protein, CDR3 DNA. The D gene is left open where the match is weak. Expanded clones are given a class, and other clones once, few, many or no size at all.

clone_size: -; v_call: TRBV11-3; j_call: TRBJ1-2; d_call: -; cdr3_aa: CASSFPGSDGYTF; cdr3_nt: TGTGCCAGCAGCTTCCCAGGCTCGGATGGCTACACCTTC
clone_size: once; v_call: TRBV28; j_call: TRBJ2-7; d_call: TRBD1; cdr3_aa: CASSPNRGLSYEQYF; cdr3_nt: TGTGCCAGCAGTCCAAACAGGGGCCTCTCCTACGAGCAGTACTTC
clone_size: -; v_call: TRBV13; j_call: TRBJ2-1; d_call: TRBD2; cdr3_aa: CASSTWRERGFSYNEQFF; cdr3_nt: TGTGCCAGCAGCACCTGGCGGGAGCGGGGTTTCTCCTACAATGAGCAGTTCTTC
clone_size: -; v_call: TRBV30; j_call: TRBJ2-7; d_call: -; cdr3_aa: CAWKAGIEQYF; cdr3_nt: TGTGCCTGGAAGGCGGGGATTGAGCAGTACTTC
clone_size: -; v_call: TRBV25-1; j_call: TRBJ2-7; d_call: TRBD1; cdr3_aa: CASSAPPDRDYRVKQYF; cdr3_nt: TGTGCCAGCAGTGCCCCCCCCGACAGGGATTACCGTGTTAAGCAGTACTTC
clone_size: -; v_call: TRBV7-2; j_call: TRBJ2-5; d_call: TRBD1; cdr3_aa: CASSSPTGGRETQYF; cdr3_nt: TGTGCCAGCAGCTCACCTACAGGGGGCAGGGAGACCCAGTACTTC
clone_size: once; v_call: TRBV5-1; j_call: TRBJ2-5; d_call: TRBD1; cdr3_aa: CASGTTGLVQETQYF; cdr3_nt: TGCGCCAGCGGGACGACAGGGTTGGTCCAAGAGACCCAGTACTTC
clone_size: -; v_call: TRBV9; j_call: TRBJ2-5; d_call: -; cdr3_aa: CASSVDPEGGAVETQYF; cdr3_nt: TGTGCCAGCAGCGTAGACCCAGAGGGGGGGGCGGTGGAGACCCAGTACTTC
clone_size: -; v_call: TRBV6-4; j_call: TRBJ2-1; d_call: TRBD2; cdr3_aa: CASSDSGTSITQFF; cdr3_nt: TGTGCCAGCAGTGACTCCGGGACTAGCATTACCCAGTTCTTC
clone_size: -; v_call: TRBV29-1; j_call: TRBJ2-3; d_call: TRBD2; cdr3_aa: CSVAGGPTDTQYF; cdr3_nt: TGCAGCGTTGCGGGAGGGCCTACAGATACGCAGTATTTT
clone_size: -; v_call: TRBV9; j_call: TRBJ2-7; d_call: TRBD1; cdr3_aa: CASSVAGQGSYEQYF; cdr3_nt: TGTGCCAGCAGCGTAGCCGGACAGGGCTCCTACGAGCAGTACTTC
clone_size: -; v_call: TRBV4-2; j_call: TRBJ1-4; d_call: -; cdr3_aa: CASSRAGVEKLFF; cdr3_nt: TGTGCCAGCAGTAGAGCGGGGGTCGAAAAACTGTTTTTT
clone_size: -; v_call: TRBV11-3; j_call: TRBJ2-5; d_call: -; cdr3_aa: CASSLGRPPETQYF; cdr3_nt: TGTGCCAGCAGCTTGGGGCGACCCCCGGAGACCCAGTACTTC
clone_size: -; v_call: TRBV28; j_call: TRBJ2-1; d_call: -; cdr3_aa: CASRTRGVSYNEQFF; cdr3_nt: TGTGCCAGCAGGACCAGGGGCGTCTCCTACAATGAGCAGTTCTTC
clone_size: -; v_call: TRBV7-6; j_call: TRBJ1-2; d_call: -; cdr3_aa: CASSLDEGSSYTF; cdr3_nt: TGTGCCAGCAGCTTAGATGAAGGGAGTAGCTACACCTTC
clone_size: medium-sized; v_call: TRBV6-4; j_call: TRBJ2-1; d_call: TRBD2; cdr3_aa: CASSDGLADYNEQFF; cdr3_nt: TGTGCCAGCAGTGACGGACTAGCGGACTACAATGAGCAGTTCTTC
clone_size: -; v_call: TRBV27; j_call: TRBJ2-2; d_call: TRBD1; cdr3_aa: CASSLGPGTAYTGELFF; cdr3_nt: TGTGCCAGCAGTTTAGGACCCGGGACAGCATACACCGGGGAGCTGTTTTTT